The 17 T cell receptor beta chains presented below share a single source sample, sequenced in a study of Ad26.COV2.S vaccination and SARS-CoV-2 variants. Treatment indicated: over 15 received Ad26.COV2.S at low or high dose, single or two shots; roughly five received placebo; per-sample allocation not given. Sampling was performed 63 days after the first vaccine or placebo injection. Clones were read by immunoSEQ multiplex PCR, and TCRdb kept only the in-frame ones, dropping some. The sample consists of about 350,000 clones, about 87% of them appearing once. The input for sequencing was peripheral blood, taken in a trial of Ad26.COV2.S vaccine versus placebo. The receptors shown here come from a person between 18 and 65 years old who received the Ad26.COV2.S COVID-19 vaccine or a placebo.

The chain recombines TRBV6-1 with TRBJ1-6; the D is unclear. Germline V gene lookup returns CDR1 MNHNS and CDR2 SASEGT. V was cut by 4 bases and J by 0 bases, with 13 bases left in between. This CDR3 comprises 17 residues. The CDR3 loop is CASSVHQTSSYNSPLHF. CDR3 nucleotides: TGTGCCAGCAGTGTCCACCAGACGAGCTCCTATAATTCACCCCTCCACTTT.

The V call is TRBV9, the J call TRBJ1-3, with D possibly TRBD1 on 5 matching bases. CDR3 size: 16 residues. Germline-derived CDR1 and CDR2 are SGDLS and YYNGEE. Trimming took 0 bases from V and 5 from J, leaving 15 bases between them. In DNA form, the CDR3 reads TGTGCCAGCAGCGTAGGGCCCAGGGCGGAGAGAAACACCATATATTTT. It encodes CASSVGPRAERNTIYF.

V usage is TRBV6-6 and J usage is TRBJ2-2; D is unclear. This CDR3 has 16 amino acids. Germline V gives CDR1 MNHNY, CDR2 SVGAGI (reference sequence). V lost 7 bases, J lost 2 bases, and 17 bases lay in between. CDR3: CASTKRPNLNTGELFF. The CDR3 DNA reads as TGTGCCAGCACCAAGCGACCGAACCTCAACACCGGGGAGCTGTTTTTT.

The chain couples TRBV19 to TRBJ2-1; 8 bases are shared with TRBD2. Trimming removed 7 bases from V and 9 bases from J; junction bases left unmatched: 23. The germline gives CDR1 LNHDA, CDR2 SQIVND (reference sequence). The CDR3 totals 18 residues. The CDR3 DNA reads TGTGCCAGTACCAAAGGTAGGATGGCGGGGGGCCCCACAGGTGAGCAGTTCTTC. It yields the protein CASTKGRMAGGPTGEQFF.

The V gene is TRBV4-3, the J gene TRBJ2-1, with 8 positions matching TRBD2. Germline assignment: CDR1 LGHNA and CDR2 YSLEER. V gave up 5 bases and J gave up 7 bases; unmatched junction bases: 7. The CDR3 length is 14 residues. CDR3 bases: TGCGCCAGCAGCGGTCTAGCGGGCTCAAATGAGCAGTTCTTC. Its protein product is CASSGLAGSNEQFF.

The chain uses TRBV6-5 and TRBJ1-2, with D hard to call. V lost 2 bases, J lost 4 bases, and 8 bases lay in between. This CDR3 spans 13 amino acids. Germline V gives CDR1 MNHEY, CDR2 SVGAGI. The CDR3 nucleotides read TGTGCCAGCAGTTACAAGGGCGGCTATGGCTACACCTTC. Encoded protein: CASSYKGGYGYTF.

V and J are TRBV29-1 and TRBJ2-5; D unresolved. The CDR3 has 12 residues. Germline CDR1 SQVTM, CDR2 ANQGSEA. CDR3 sequence reads: CTIQHYPKDPYF. The CDR3 bases are TGCACCATCCAACACTACCCGAAAGATCCGTACTTC. The full variable domain, its missing parts supplied by reference TRBV29-1 and TRBJ2-5, is SAVISQKPSRDICQRGTSLTIQCQVDSQVTMMFWYRQQPGQSLTLIATANQGSEATYESGFVIDKFPISRPNLTFSTLTVSNMSPEDSSIYLCTIQHYPKDPYFGPGTRLLVL.

The V call is TRBV7-2, the J call TRBJ2-1; 10 bases are a match to TRBD1. CDR3 length: 16 residues. The V gene's germline CDR1 is SGHTA and CDR2 FQGNSA. The V gene end was trimmed by 2 bases and the J gene end by 4 bases; junction bases not matched to a gene: 5. Here the CDR3 reads CASSLKGQGTYNEQFF. The CDR3 DNA is TGTGCCAGCAGCTTAAAGGGACAGGGGACTTACAATGAGCAGTTCTTC. The full variable domain, its missing parts supplied by reference TRBV7-2 and TRBJ2-1, is GAGVSQSPSNKVTEKGKDVELRCDPISGHTALYWYRQSLGQGLEFLIYFQGNSAPDKSGLPSDRFSAERTGGSVSTLTIQRTQQEDSAVYLCASSLKGQGTYNEQFFGPGTRLTVL.

The gene calls are TRBV19 and TRBJ1-1; a weak D match, TRBD1 (5 bases). The CDR3 has 11 residues. The germline gives CDR1 LNHDA, CDR2 SQIVND (reference sequence). V was cut by 4 bases and J by 6 bases, with 6 bases left in between. CDR3 residues: CASSTGPEAFF. DNA of the CDR3: TGTGCCAGTAGTACGGGACCTGAAGCTTTCTTT.

This chain uses TRBV9 with TRBJ2-5; perhaps D is TRBD1 or TRBD2 (5 bases each). V was cut by 4 bases and J by 2 bases, with 12 bases left in between. Germline V gene sequence: CDR1 SGDLS, CDR2 YYNGEE. CDR3 length: 14 amino acids. The CDR3 DNA reads TGTGCCAGCAGCCCCGCTGGGGGTCAAGAGACCCAGTACTTC. Amino acid sequence: CASSPAGGQETQYF.

This clone was recorded once. The rearrangement links TRBV5-1 to TRBJ1-4; 8 bases fit TRBD1. The junction had 8 bases not matched to a gene; V was cut back by 2 bases and J by 8 bases. CDR3 length equals 15 residues. Per the germline V gene, CDR1 is SGHRS and CDR2 is YFSETQ. The CDR3 DNA reads as TGCGCCAGCAGCTTTAAGCAGGGGGCAGGGGAAAAACTGTTTTTT. Encoded protein: CASSFKQGAGEKLFF.

The V and J genes are TRBV28 and TRBJ2-7; D remains unclear. The CDR3 spans 12 residues. Germline V gene sequence: CDR1 MDHEN, CDR2 SYDVKM. Between the trimmed V and J ends, which lost 10 bases and 7 bases, there was a span of 17 bases. In DNA form, the CDR3 reads TGTGCCACCCAGCCGGACCTACGGGAGCAGTACTTC. Protein product: CATQPDLREQYF. The full variable domain, with the rest looked up from reference TRBV28 and TRBJ2-7, is DVKVTQSSRYLVKRTGEKVFLECVQDMDHENMFWYRQDPGLGLRLIYFSYDVKMKEKGDIPEGYSVSREKKERFSLILESASTNQTSMYLCATQPDLREQYFGPGTRLTVT.

The rearrangement uses TRBV7-9 and TRBJ2-1; the D is unclear. The V gene lost 5 bases and the J gene lost 0 bases, with 11 bases spanning the gap. Looked up from germline, CDR1 is SEHNR and CDR2 is FQNEAQ (reference sequence). The CDR3 loop spans 15 amino acids. This chain's CDR3 is CASSPAQGSYNEQFF. CDR3 DNA sequence: TGTGCCAGCAGCCCCGCACAAGGCTCCTACAATGAGCAGTTCTTC.

This rearrangement joins TRBV4-2 to TRBJ2-5, with D perhaps matching TRBD2 (6 bases). V lost 1 base and J lost 0, with 9 bases in between. The CDR3 is 15 amino acids. CDR1 is LGHNA, CDR2 YNFKEQ, per germline. In DNA form, the CDR3 reads TGTGCCAGCAGCCAAGCCCTAGCGAACCAAGAGACCCAGTACTTC. Amino acids: CASSQALANQETQYF.

Concerning this clone: An end of the junction differs from the germline gene, which may be a read error. J is TRBJ2-7 and V is TRBV7-8, with TRBD1 as a possible D gene (5 bases). The CDR3 length is 12 residues. Germline CDR1 SGHVS, CDR2 FQNEAQ. The CDR3: CASSLFDSIRLF. The CDR3 bases are TGTGCCAGCAGCTTATTCGACAGCATTCGTCTCTTC.

This chain connects TRBV3-1 (or the pseudogene TRBV3-2) to TRBJ2-5, with TRBD1 matching over 10 bases. The V gene's germline CDR1 is LGHDT and CDR2 YNNKEL (reference sequence). V was pared by 1 base and J by 2 bases, with 4 bases of the junction left unmatched. The CDR3 is made up of 16 amino acids. Here the CDR3 reads CASSQVGQGRQETQYF. The CDR3 nucleotides read TGTGCCAGCAGCCAAGTGGGACAGGGGCGACAAGAGACCCAGTACTTC.

This rearrangement joins TRBV7-9 to TRBJ2-1; TRBD2 matches at 10 bases. The germline CDR1 and CDR2 sequences are SEHNR and FQNEAQ (reference sequence). Unmatched junction bases numbered 11, after V lost 6 bases and J lost 9 bases. The CDR3 is 15 residues long. The CDR3 DNA reads TGTGCCAGCAGAATCAGCGGGGGGGCCGGAGGTGAGCAGTTCTTC. This translates into CASRISGGAGGEQFF.